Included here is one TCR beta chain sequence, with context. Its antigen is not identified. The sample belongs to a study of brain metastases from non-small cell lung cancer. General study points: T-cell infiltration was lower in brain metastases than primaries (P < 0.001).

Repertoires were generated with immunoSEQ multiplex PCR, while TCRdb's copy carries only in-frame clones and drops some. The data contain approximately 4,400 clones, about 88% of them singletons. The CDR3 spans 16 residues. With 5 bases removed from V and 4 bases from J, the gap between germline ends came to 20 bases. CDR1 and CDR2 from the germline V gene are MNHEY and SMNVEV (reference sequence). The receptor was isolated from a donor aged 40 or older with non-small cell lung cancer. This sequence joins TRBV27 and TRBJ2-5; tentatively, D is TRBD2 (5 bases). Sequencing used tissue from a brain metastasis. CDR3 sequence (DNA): TGTGCCAGCAGTCTGGACGCTGCGGGCGGCAGAGAGACCCAGTACTTC. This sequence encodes CASSLDAAGGRETQYF.